This T cell receptor beta chain was observed in a study of blood T cells in healthy people across ages. The use of a sample-barcoded 5' primer and a J-beta primer mix characterized a second PCR of roughly 6 to 12 cycles. TCRdb called the 5' RACE reads again in MiXCR, with one record for every CDR3 protein. In the table there are over 1,500,000 distinct CDR3 sequences, about two fifths of which are singletons. Study outcomes and limitations: Diversity of TCR beta correlated strongly with naive T cell percentage.

In regard to this clonotype: Its antigen is not identified. At one end the junction does not follow the germline gene, possibly because of a read error.

The CDR3 has 17 residues. Germline CDR1 SGHVS, CDR2 FQNEAQ. The sample was blood. This receptor was identified in a human donor in good health. The chain recombines TRBV7-8 with TRBJ2-5, with D perhaps being TRBD1 or TRBD2 (5 bases each). The J call is doubtful: the DNA matches TRBJ2-7 better. As DNA, the CDR3 is TGTGCCAACAGCCAGCCTAGGGGCGGGTCGTCCACCGACGAGCAGTACTTC. This translates into CANSQPRGGSSTDEQYF.